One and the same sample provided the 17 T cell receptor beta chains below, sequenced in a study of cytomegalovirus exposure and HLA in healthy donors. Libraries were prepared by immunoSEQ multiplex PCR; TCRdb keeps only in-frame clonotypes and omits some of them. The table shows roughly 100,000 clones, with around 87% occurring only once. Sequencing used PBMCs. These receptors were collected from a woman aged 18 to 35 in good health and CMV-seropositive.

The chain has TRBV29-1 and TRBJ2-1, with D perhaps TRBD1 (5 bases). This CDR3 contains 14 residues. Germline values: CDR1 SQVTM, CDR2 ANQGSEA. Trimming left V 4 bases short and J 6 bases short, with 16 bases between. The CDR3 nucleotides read TGCAGCGTTGGGGGCCTAAGAATAAGCAATGAGCAGTTCTTC. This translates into CSVGGLRISNEQFF.

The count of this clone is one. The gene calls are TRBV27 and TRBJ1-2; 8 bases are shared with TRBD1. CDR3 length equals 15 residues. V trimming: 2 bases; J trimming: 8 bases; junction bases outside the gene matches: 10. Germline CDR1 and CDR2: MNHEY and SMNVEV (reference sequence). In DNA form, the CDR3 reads TGTGCCAGCAGTTTAGAGGGCAGGGGGCTGAAAGGCTACACCTTC. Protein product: CASSLEGRGLKGYTF.

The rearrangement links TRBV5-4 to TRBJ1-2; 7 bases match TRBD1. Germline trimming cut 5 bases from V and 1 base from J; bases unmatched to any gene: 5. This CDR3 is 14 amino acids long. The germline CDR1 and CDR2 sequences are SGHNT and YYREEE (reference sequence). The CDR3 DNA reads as TGTGCCAGCAGATCCGGACAGGTTAACTATGGCTACACCTTC. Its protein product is CASRSGQVNYGYTF.

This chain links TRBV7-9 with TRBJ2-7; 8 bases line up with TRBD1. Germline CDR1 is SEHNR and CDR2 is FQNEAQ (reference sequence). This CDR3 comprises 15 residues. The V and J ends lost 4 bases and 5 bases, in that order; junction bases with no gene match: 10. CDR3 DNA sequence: TGTGCCAGCAGCTCCGTACGGACAGGGATCCACGAGCAGTACTTC. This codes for CASSSVRTGIHEQYF.

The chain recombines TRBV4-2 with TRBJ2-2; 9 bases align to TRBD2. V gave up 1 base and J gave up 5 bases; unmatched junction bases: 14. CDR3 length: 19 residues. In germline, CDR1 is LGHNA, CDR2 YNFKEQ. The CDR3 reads CASSQVGLASGTGTGELFF. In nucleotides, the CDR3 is TGTGCCAGCAGCCAAGTCGGCCTTGCTAGCGGGACGGGGACCGGGGAGCTGTTTTTT.

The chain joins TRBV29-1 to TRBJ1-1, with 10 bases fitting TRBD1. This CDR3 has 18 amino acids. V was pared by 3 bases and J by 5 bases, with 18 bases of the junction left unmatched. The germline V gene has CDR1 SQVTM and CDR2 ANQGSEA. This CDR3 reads CSVEVKGQGKLLVTEAFF. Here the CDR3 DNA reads TGCAGCGTTGAGGTGAAGGGACAGGGGAAGTTACTGGTTACTGAAGCTTTCTTT.

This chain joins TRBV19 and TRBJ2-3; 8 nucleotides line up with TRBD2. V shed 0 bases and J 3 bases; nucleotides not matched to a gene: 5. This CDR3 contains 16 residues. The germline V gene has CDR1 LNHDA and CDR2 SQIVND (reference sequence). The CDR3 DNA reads TGTGCCAGTAGTATAGAAGCGGGAGTTCGTACAGATACGCAGTATTTT. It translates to CASSIEAGVRTDTQYF. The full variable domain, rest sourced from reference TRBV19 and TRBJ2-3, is DGGITQSPKYLFRKEGQNVTLSCEQNLNHDAMYWYRQDPGQGLRLIYYSQIVNDFQKGDIAEGYSVSREKKESFPLTVTSAQKNPTAFYLCASSIEAGVRTDTQYFGPGTRLTVL.

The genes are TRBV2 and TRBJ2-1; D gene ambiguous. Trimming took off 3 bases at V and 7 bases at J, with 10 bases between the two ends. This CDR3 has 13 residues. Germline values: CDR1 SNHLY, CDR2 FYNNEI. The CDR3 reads CASSENSLNEQFF. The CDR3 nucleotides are TGTGCCAGCAGTGAGAACTCCCTGAATGAGCAGTTCTTC.

CDR3 sequence reads: CASSVGTSGGRETQYF. In nucleotides, the CDR3 is TGTGCCAGCAGTGTCGGAACGTCAGGGGGCAGAGAGACCCAGTACTTC. This chain joins TRBV6-1 and TRBJ2-5; 8 bases fit TRBD1. Germline V CDR1 and CDR2: MNHNS, SASEGT. Unmatched junction bases numbered 11, after V lost 4 bases and J lost 4 bases. CDR3 length: 16 residues.

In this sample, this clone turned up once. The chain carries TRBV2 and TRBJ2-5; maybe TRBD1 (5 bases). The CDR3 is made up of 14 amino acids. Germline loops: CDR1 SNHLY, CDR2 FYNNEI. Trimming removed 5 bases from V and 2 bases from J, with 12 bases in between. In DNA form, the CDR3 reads TGTGCCAGCAGTTTCGGCAGGGCACAAGAGACCCAGTACTTC. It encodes CASSFGRAQETQYF.

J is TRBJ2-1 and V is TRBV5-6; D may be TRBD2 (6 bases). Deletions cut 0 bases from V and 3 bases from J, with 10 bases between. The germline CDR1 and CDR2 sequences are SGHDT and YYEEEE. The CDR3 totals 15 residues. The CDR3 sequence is CASSLDGGFYNEQFF. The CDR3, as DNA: TGTGCCAGCAGCTTGGACGGGGGTTTCTACAATGAGCAGTTCTTC.

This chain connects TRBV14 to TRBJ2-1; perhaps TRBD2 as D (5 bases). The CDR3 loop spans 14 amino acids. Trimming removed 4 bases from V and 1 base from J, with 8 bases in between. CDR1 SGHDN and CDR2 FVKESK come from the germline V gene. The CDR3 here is CASSPGLSYNEQFF. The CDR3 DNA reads TGTGCCAGCAGCCCAGGACTTTCCTACAATGAGCAGTTCTTC. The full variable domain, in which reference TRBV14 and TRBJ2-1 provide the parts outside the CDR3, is EAGVTQFPSHSVIEKGQTVTLRCDPISGHDNLYWYRRVMGKEIKFLLHFVKESKQDESGMPNNRFLAERTGGTYSTLKVQPAELEDSGVYFCASSPGLSYNEQFFGPGTRLTVL.

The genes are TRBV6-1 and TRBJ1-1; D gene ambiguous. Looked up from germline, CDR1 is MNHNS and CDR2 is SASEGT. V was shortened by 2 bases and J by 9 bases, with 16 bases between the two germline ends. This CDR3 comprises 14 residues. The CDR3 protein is CASSEWRPPLKAFF. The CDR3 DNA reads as TGTGCCAGCAGTGAATGGCGGCCGCCACTGAAAGCTTTCTTT.

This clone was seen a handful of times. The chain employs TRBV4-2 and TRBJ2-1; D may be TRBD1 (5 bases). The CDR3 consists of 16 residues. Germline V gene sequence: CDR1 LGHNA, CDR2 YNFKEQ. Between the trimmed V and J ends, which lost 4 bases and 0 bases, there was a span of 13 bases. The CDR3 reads CASSREGVSSYNEQFF. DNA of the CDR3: TGTGCCAGCAGCCGAGAAGGGGTAAGCTCCTACAATGAGCAGTTCTTC.

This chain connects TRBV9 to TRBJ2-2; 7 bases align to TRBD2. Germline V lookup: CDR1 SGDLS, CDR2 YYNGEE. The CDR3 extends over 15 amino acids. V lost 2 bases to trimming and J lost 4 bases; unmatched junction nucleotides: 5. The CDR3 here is CASSVTSGGTGELFF. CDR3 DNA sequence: TGTGCCAGCAGCGTGACCTCGGGGGGCACCGGGGAGCTGTTTTTT.

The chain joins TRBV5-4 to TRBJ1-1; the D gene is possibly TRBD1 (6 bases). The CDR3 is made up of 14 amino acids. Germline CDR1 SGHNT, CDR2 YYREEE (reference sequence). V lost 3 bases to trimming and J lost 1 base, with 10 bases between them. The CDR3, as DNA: TGTGCCAGCAGCTACACGGACAGGAACACTGAAGCTTTCTTT. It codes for CASSYTDRNTEAFF.

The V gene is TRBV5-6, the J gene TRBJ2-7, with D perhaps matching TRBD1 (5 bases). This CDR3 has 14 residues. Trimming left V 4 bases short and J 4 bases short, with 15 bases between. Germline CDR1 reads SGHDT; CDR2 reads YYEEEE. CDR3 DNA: TGTGCCAGCAGCCTAGGGGTGGGCTCGTACGAGCAGTACTTC. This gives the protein CASSLGVGSYEQYF.